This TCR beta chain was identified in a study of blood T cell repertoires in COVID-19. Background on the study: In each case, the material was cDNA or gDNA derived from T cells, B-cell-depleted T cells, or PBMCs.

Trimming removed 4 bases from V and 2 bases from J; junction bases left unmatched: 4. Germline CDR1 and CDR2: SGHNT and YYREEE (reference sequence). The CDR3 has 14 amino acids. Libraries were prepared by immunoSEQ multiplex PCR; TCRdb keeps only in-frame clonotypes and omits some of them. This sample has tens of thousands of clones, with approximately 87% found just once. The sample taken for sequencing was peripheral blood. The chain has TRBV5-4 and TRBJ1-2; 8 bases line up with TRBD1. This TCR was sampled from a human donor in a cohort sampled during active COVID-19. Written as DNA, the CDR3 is TGTGCCAGCAGCCCGGACAGGGCCAACTATGGCTACACCTTC. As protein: CASSPDRANYGYTF.